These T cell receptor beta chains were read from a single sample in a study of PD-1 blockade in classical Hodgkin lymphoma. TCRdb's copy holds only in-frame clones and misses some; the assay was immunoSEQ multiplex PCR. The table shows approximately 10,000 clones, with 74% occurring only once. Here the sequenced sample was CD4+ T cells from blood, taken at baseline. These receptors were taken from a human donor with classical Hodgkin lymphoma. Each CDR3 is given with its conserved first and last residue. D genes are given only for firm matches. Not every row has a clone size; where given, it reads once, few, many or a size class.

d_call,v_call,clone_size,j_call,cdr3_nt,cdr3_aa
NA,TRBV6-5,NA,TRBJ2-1,TGTGCCAGCAGCCTCACTAGAAACAATGAGCAGTTCTTC,CASSLTRNNEQFF
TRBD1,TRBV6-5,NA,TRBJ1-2,TGTGCCAGCAGGCCGGGACAGGGGGCTTCCTATGGCTACACCTTC,CASRPGQGASYGYTF
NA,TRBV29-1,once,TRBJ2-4,TGCAGCGTTGAAGGGACAGTCAAAAACATTCAGTACTTC,CSVEGTVKNIQYF
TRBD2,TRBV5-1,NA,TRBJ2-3,TGCGCCAGCAGCTTGGGGGGACTAGCGGGCACAGATACGCAGTATTTT,CASSLGGLAGTDTQYF
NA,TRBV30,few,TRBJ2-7,TGTGCCTGGAGTGGGACTTCGGTGGACGGGCAGTACTTC,CAWSGTSVDGQYF
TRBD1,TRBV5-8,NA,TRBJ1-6,TGTGCCAGCAGCTCGACAGACAGGGGGTTGTCACCCCTCCACTTT,CASSSTDRGLSPLHF
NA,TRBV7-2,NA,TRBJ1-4,TGTGCCAGCAGCTATGGGGGGCTCGGGAAACTGTTTTTT,CASSYGGLGKLFF
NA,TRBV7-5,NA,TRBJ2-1,TGTGCCAGCAACGGAGGGAATGAGCAGTTCTTC,CASNGGNEQFF
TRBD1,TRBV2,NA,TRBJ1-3,TGTGCCAGCAGCAGAGACAGGGGCTCTGGAAACACCATATATTTT,CASSRDRGSGNTIYF
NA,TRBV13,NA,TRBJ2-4,TGTGCCAGCAGCGGGAACAGGCAAAACATTCAGTACTTC,CASSGNRQNIQYF